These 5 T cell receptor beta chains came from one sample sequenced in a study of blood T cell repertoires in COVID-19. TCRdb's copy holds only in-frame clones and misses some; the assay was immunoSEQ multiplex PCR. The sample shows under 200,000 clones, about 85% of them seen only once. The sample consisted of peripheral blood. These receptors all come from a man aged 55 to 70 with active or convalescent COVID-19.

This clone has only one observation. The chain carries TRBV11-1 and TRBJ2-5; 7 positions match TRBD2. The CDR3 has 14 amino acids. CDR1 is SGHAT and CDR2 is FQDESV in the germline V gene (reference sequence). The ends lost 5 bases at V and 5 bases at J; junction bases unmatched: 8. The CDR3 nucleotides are TGTGCCAGCAGCCCGAGGCGAGCGGGGGAGACCCAGTACTTC. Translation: CASSPRRAGETQYF.

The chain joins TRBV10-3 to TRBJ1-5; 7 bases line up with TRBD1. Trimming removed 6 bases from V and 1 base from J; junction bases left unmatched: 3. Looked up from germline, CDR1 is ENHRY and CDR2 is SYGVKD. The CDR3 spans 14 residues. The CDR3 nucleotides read TGTGCCATCAGCCAGGGGGAAAGCAATCAGCCCCAGCATTTT. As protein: CAISQGESNQPQHF.

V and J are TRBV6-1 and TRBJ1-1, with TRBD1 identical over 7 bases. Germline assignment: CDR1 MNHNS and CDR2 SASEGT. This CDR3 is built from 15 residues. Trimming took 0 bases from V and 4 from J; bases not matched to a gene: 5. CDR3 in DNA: TGTGCCAGCAGTGAAGCACAGGGGTGGGGCACTGAAGCTTTCTTT. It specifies CASSEAQGWGTEAFF.

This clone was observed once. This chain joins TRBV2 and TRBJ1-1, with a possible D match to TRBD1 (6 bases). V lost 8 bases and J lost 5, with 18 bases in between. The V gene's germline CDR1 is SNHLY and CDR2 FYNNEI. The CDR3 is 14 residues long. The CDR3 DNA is TGTGCCAGCTCGGGGGGGGCTTTGGGGACTGAAGCTTTCTTT. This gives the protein CASSGGALGTEAFF.

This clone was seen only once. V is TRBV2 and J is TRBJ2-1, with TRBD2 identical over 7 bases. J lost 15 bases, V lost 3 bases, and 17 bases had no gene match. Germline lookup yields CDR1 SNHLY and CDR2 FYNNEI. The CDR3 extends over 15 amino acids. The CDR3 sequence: CASSEAWEGSLRRFF. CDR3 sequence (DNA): TGTGCCAGCAGTGAGGCATGGGAGGGCAGCCTACGACGGTTCTTC.